One TCR beta chain is described in this entry. CDR3 length equals 15 residues. Per germline, CDR1 SNHLY and CDR2 FYNNEI. The V gene lost 6 bases and the J gene lost 5 bases, with 14 bases spanning the gap. The data were taken from a study of blood T cell repertoires in COVID-19. The authors' processing: Amplification with reference gene primers provided the estimates of nucleated cell counts. The protocol was immunoSEQ multiplex PCR, while the TCRdb copy is restricted to in-frame clones and leaves out a portion. That table is the source of V, J and clone size, and D and trimming were worked out from the DNA. The sample has 270,000 or so clones, 86% seen once. Participants had their cohort set by participant-reported clinical history.

The specimen was PBMCs or T cells enriched from blood (not recorded which). V is TRBV2 and J is TRBJ1-6; D is possibly TRBD1 (5 bases). The clonotype was recovered from a woman younger than 35 who had recovered from COVID-19. The CDR3 region has the DNA TGTGCCAGCAGGGTAGCCGACAGTAATAATTCACCCCTCCACTTT. This translates into CASRVADSNNSPLHF.